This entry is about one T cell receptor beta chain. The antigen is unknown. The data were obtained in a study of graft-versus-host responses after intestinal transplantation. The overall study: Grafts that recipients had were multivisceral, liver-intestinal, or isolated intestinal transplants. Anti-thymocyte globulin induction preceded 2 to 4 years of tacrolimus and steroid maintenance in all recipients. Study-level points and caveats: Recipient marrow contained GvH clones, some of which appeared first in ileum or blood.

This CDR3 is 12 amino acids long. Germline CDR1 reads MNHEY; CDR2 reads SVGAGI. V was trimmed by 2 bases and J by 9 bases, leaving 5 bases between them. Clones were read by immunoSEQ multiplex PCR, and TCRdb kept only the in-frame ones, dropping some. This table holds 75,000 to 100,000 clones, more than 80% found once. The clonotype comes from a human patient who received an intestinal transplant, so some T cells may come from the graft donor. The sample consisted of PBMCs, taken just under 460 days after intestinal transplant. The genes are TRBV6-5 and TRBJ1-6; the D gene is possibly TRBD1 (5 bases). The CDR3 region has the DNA TGTGCCAGCAGTTACGGGGGTTCACCCCTCCACTTT. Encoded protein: CASSYGGSPLHF.